The entry below gives a single TCR beta chain sequence along with its context. Its antigen is not identified. Produced via immunoSEQ multiplex PCR; TCRdb's table is partial and in-frame only. In the table there are about 120,000 clones, around 87% of which are singletons. Germline V lookup: CDR1 MNHNS, CDR2 SASEGT. The CDR3 loop spans 13 amino acids. The V and J ends lost 8 bases and 6 bases, in that order; junction bases with no gene match: 6. The data were taken from a study of cytomegalovirus exposure and HLA in healthy donors. Study observations and caveats: In vitro data verified a few CMV-associated chains as specific for CMV antigens. For cytomegalovirus status, the classifier reportedly gave diagnoses with high specificity and sensitivity. The study flagged 150 to 200 TCR beta chains as cytomegalovirus-associated.

V is TRBV6-1 and J is TRBJ2-7, with TRBD1 matching 11 bases. The clonotype comes from a woman aged 18-29 years in good health and CMV-seropositive. The sequenced material came from PBMCs. The DNA for the CDR3 is TGTGCCAGCTATCGGACAGGGGGCACCGAGCAGTACTTC. Amino acids: CASYRTGGTEQYF.